A single sample is the source of the 30 T cell receptor beta chains below, sequenced in a study of T cell responses to AZD1222 COVID-19 vaccine. Method: immunoSEQ multiplex PCR; TCRdb's copy keeps in-frame clones and lacks some. Among some 170,000 clones, 88% were seen once, and the ten largest hold 4.3%. Source: peripheral blood, taken 28 days after the second AZD1222 dose. All receptors come from an adult who received the AZD1222 COVID-19 vaccine.

The V gene is TRBV6-5, the J gene TRBJ1-5; the D is unclear. V lost 7 bases to trimming and J lost 7 bases, with 14 bases between them. CDR3 size: 13 residues. The germline CDR1 and CDR2 sequences are MNHEY and SVGAGI. CDR3 amino acids: CASTPGVGQPQHF. CDR3 in DNA: TGTGCCAGCACCCCGGGAGTCGGCCAGCCCCAGCATTTT.

CDR3 residues: CAWSQLTGYTF. The CDR3 bases are TGTGCCTGGAGTCAATTAACTGGCTACACCTTC. The rearrangement uses TRBV30 and TRBJ1-2; D is undetermined. Per the germline V gene, CDR1 is GTSNPN and CDR2 is SVGIG (reference sequence). Trimming shortened V by 2 bases and J by 7 bases, and 8 bases separated the two germline ends. The CDR3 loop spans 11 amino acids. Based on the CDR3 plus reference TRBV30 and TRBJ1-2, the full variable domain is SQTIHQWPATLVQPVGSPLSLECTVEGTSNPNLYWYRQAAGRGLQLLFYSVGIGQISSEVPQNLSASRPQDRQFILSSKKLLLSDSGFYLCAWSQLTGYTFGSGTRLTVV.

This chain connects TRBV5-1 to TRBJ1-4; a possible D gene is TRBD1 (6 bases). The CDR3 spans 14 residues. Deletions cut 3 bases from V and 8 bases from J, with 14 bases between. Germline V gene sequence: CDR1 SGHRS, CDR2 YFSETQ. The CDR3 DNA reads TGCGCCAGCAGCTATTCAGGGGTTGGCGAAAAACTGTTTTTT. Protein: CASSYSGVGEKLFF.

V and J are TRBV5-6 and TRBJ2-6; perhaps TRBD2 as D (6 bases). The CDR3 runs to 18 residues. The ends were cut back, 0 bases at V and 0 bases at J, with 13 bases in the middle. The germline CDR1 and CDR2 sequences are SGHDT and YYEEEE. The CDR3 loop is CASSLAGGRTSGANVLTF. Here the CDR3 DNA reads TGTGCCAGCAGCTTGGCCGGGGGACGGACCTCTGGGGCCAACGTCCTGACTTTC. Drawing the rest from reference TRBV5-6 and TRBJ2-6, the complete variable domain is DAGVTQSPTHLIKTRGQQVTLRCSPKSGHDTVSWYQQALGQGPQFIFQYYEEEERQRGNFPDRFSGHQFPNYSSELNVNALLLGDSALYLCASSLAGGRTSGANVLTFGAGSRLTVL.

This sequence joins TRBV27 and TRBJ2-1; D perhaps matches TRBD1 (7 bases). V was cut by 5 bases and J by 6 bases, with 14 bases left in between. Germline values: CDR1 MNHEY, CDR2 SMNVEV (reference sequence). The CDR3 contains 14 residues. The CDR3 region is CASSHDRDFNEQFF. As DNA, the CDR3 is TGTGCCAGCAGTCATGACAGGGACTTCAATGAGCAGTTCTTC.

This rearrangement joins TRBV6-2 or TRBV6-3 to TRBJ1-2, with 12 bases identical to TRBD1. CDR3 length: 17 residues. Germline assignment: CDR1 MNHEY and CDR2 SVGEGT. Trimming cost V 5 bases and J 3 bases; bases outside gene matches: 10. In DNA form, the CDR3 reads TGTGCCAGCAGTGGCACCGGGACAGGGGGCGCGGACTATGGCTACACCTTC. This gives the protein CASSGTGTGGADYGYTF.

V is TRBV27 and J is TRBJ1-1; 7 bases agree with TRBD1. V shed 7 bases and J 0 bases; nucleotides not matched to a gene: 8. Germline CDR1 is MNHEY and CDR2 is SMNVEV (reference sequence). This CDR3 has 15 residues. CDR3 in amino acids: CASKIFGTVNTEAFF. The CDR3 DNA reads as TGTGCCAGCAAAATCTTTGGGACAGTGAACACTGAAGCTTTCTTT.

This clone has just one count. The rearrangement links TRBV14 to TRBJ2-1; D perhaps matches TRBD1 (5 bases). The CDR3 runs 12 residues. Germline assignment: CDR1 SGHDN and CDR2 FVKESK. V was shortened by 4 bases and J by 8 bases, with 9 bases between the two germline ends. The CDR3 is CASSRQGYEQFF. DNA for the CDR3: TGTGCCAGCAGCCGCCAGGGCTATGAGCAGTTCTTC.

The chain recombines TRBV5-1 with TRBJ2-1; no definite D call. With 4 bases removed from V and 4 bases from J, the gap between germline ends came to 12 bases. The germline gives CDR1 SGHRS, CDR2 YFSETQ. The CDR3 consists of 14 residues. Here the CDR3 DNA reads TGCGCCAGCAGCCACAGTAGGGAATACAATGAGCAGTTCTTC. This gives the protein CASSHSREYNEQFF. The variable domain in full, with the rest retrieved from reference TRBV5-1 and TRBJ2-1, is KAGVTQTPRYLIKTRGQQVTLSCSPISGHRSVSWYQQTPGQGLQFLFEYFSETQRNKGNFPGRFSGRQFSNSRSEMNVSTLELGDSALYLCASSHSREYNEQFFGPGTRLTVL.

J is TRBJ2-2 and V is TRBV13; D unresolved. The germline gives CDR1 PRHDT, CDR2 FYEKMQ (reference sequence). V was clipped by 0 bases and J by 4 bases, with 6 bases between them. The CDR3 is 14 amino acids. Written as DNA, the CDR3 is TGTGCCAGCAGCTTAGGCCGGAGCACCGGGGAGCTGTTTTTT. This sequence encodes CASSLGRSTGELFF.

This clone was observed a few times. The chain recombines TRBV20-1 with TRBJ1-6; 11 nucleotides line up with TRBD1. Germline CDR1 reads DFQATT; CDR2 reads SNEGSKA (reference sequence). CDR3 length equals 15 residues. The V segment lost 6 bases and the J segment 7 bases; nucleotides outside the gene matches: 8. In DNA form, the CDR3 reads TGCAGTGCCAGTAACCGGGACAGGGGGAATTCACCCCTCCACTTT. It codes for CSASNRDRGNSPLHF.

The CDR3 DNA reads as TGCGCCAGCAGCTTCGGGACTAGTAGAGGAGATGAGCAGTTCTTC. Amino acids: CASSFGTSRGDEQFF. This chain connects TRBV5-1 to TRBJ2-1; 8 bases agree with TRBD2. J gave up 8 bases and V 2 bases, and 9 bases lay outside the gene matches. The CDR3 totals 15 residues. Germline values: CDR1 SGHRS, CDR2 YFSETQ.

CDR3 in amino acids: CAWSRTFSGNTIYF. The CDR3 DNA sequence: TGTGCCTGGAGTAGGACATTCTCTGGAAACACCATATATTTT. The V and J genes are TRBV30 and TRBJ1-3; maybe TRBD1 (5 bases). CDR3 size: 14 residues. Germline assignment: CDR1 GTSNPN and CDR2 SVGIG (reference sequence). The V gene lost 2 bases and the J gene lost 0 bases, with 8 bases spanning the gap.

The J gene is TRBJ2-7, the V gene TRBV27; 11 nucleotides match TRBD1. From germline, CDR1 is MNHEY and CDR2 SMNVEV (reference sequence). V was clipped by 8 bases and J by 5 bases; unmatched bases: 8. The CDR3 is 14 amino acids. DNA of the CDR3: TGTGCCAGCCCCCAAGGACAGGGGGCTGACGAGCAGTACTTC. Its protein product is CASPQGQGADEQYF.

The chain links TRBV3-1 (or the pseudogene TRBV3-2) to TRBJ1-2, with TRBD1 identical over 8 bases. The germline gives CDR1 LGHDT, CDR2 YNNKEL (reference sequence). The junction had 8 bases not matched to a gene; V was cut back by 1 base and J by 7 bases. CDR3 size: 15 residues. CDR3 DNA: TGTGCCAGCAGCCAAGGGCGGGCAGGGGGCTCTGGCTACACCTTC. Translating gives CASSQGRAGGSGYTF.

This chain uses TRBV6-5 with TRBJ2-7, with D unresolved. CDR3 length: 14 residues. Germline V lookup: CDR1 MNHEY, CDR2 SVGAGI. V lost 6 bases to trimming and J lost 2 bases, with 14 bases between them. DNA for the CDR3: TGTGCCAGCAGACGGGCCGCAGAGCCCTACGAGCAGTACTTC. This codes for CASRRAAEPYEQYF.

The chain joins TRBV7-3 to TRBJ2-7, with D possibly being TRBD1 (6 bases). The CDR3 totals 14 residues. Trimming took off 5 bases at V and 2 bases at J, with 13 bases between the two ends. CDR1 and CDR2 (germline): SGHTA, FQGTGA. The CDR3, as DNA: TGTGCCAGCAGCCCTGCGACAGGAACCTACGAGCAGTACTTC. It translates to CASSPATGTYEQYF.

This clone was found once. The genes are TRBV5-1 and TRBJ1-4; D ambiguous. V dropped 1 base and J dropped 4 bases, with 8 bases sitting between them. There are 14 residues in the CDR3. Germline lookup yields CDR1 SGHRS and CDR2 YFSETQ. The CDR3: CASSLSPNNEKLFF. In DNA form, the CDR3 reads TGCGCCAGCAGCTTGAGCCCGAATAATGAAAAACTGTTTTTT.

V gene TRBV5-1 combines with J gene TRBJ2-5; D not resolved. Germline V gene lookup returns CDR1 SGHRS and CDR2 YFSETQ. CDR3 size: 14 residues. Trimming took off 0 bases at V and 7 bases at J, with 13 bases between the two ends. In nucleotides, the CDR3 is TGCGCCAGCAGCTTGGAGGCGCGGTCGGGGACCCAGTACTTC. Amino acids: CASSLEARSGTQYF.

The chain has TRBV6-2 or TRBV6-3 and TRBJ1-6, with no clear D. This CDR3 is 14 amino acids long. CDR1 and CDR2 from the germline V gene are MNHEY and SVGEGT. Trimming shortened V by 2 bases and J by 8 bases, and 10 bases separated the two germline ends. CDR3 amino acids: CASSYKRLDSPLHF. In DNA, the CDR3 is TGTGCCAGCAGTTACAAGAGGTTGGATTCACCCCTCCACTTT.

The chain uses TRBV19 and TRBJ1-2, with D uncertain. The length of the CDR3 is 12 residues. V was clipped by 7 bases and J by 5 bases, with 11 bases between them. The germline V gene has CDR1 LNHDA and CDR2 SQIVND (reference sequence). The CDR3, as DNA: TGTGCCAGTACCCTTGGTCTTTATGGCTACACCTTC. Translated, it gives CASTLGLYGYTF.

V usage is TRBV10-3 and J usage is TRBJ2-3, with no clear D. This CDR3 spans 13 amino acids. Trimming took off 4 bases at V and 2 bases at J, with 7 bases between the two ends. From germline, CDR1 is ENHRY and CDR2 SYGVKD. CDR3 sequence reads: CAISVPDTDTQYF. CDR3 nucleotides: TGTGCCATCAGTGTCCCAGACACAGATACGCAGTATTTT.

This clone came up a few times. V and J are TRBV12-5 and TRBJ2-2; 7 nucleotides match TRBD1. Per germline, CDR1 LGHNT and CDR2 FRNRAP. This CDR3 region has 16 residues. After removal of 5 bases from V and 3 bases from J, the junction contained 9 bases not matched to a gene. The CDR3 here is CASGPETGSYTGELFF. For the CDR3, the DNA is TGTGCTAGTGGTCCCGAGACAGGGAGTTACACCGGGGAGCTGTTTTTT.

This sequence joins TRBV19 and TRBJ2-4; a possible D gene is TRBD1 (6 bases). This CDR3 has 19 residues. CDR1 and CDR2 from the germline V gene are LNHDA and SQIVND (reference sequence). The V gene lost 0 bases and the J gene lost 1 base, with 19 bases spanning the gap. This CDR3 is CASSIDHGSRQGAKNIQYF. In DNA form, the CDR3 reads TGTGCCAGTAGTATAGATCATGGTTCCAGGCAGGGGGCCAAAAACATTCAGTACTTC.

The chain couples TRBV12-3 or TRBV12-4 to TRBJ1-2; 7 bases align to TRBD1. The junction had 2 bases not matched to a gene; V was cut back by 3 bases and J by 4 bases. This CDR3 spans 13 amino acids. Written as DNA, the CDR3 is TGTGCCAGCAGTTTGACAGGGCTCTATGGCTACACCTTC. Its protein is CASSLTGLYGYTF.

This chain connects TRBV4-1 to TRBJ1-4, with 7 bases lining up with TRBD1. V shed 3 bases, J shed 6 bases, and the junction held 10 bases outside the gene matches. The length of the CDR3 is 16 residues. The germline CDR1 and CDR2 sequences are MGHRA and YSYEKL. The CDR3 nucleotides are TGCGCCAGCAGCCAGGGAGAAACGGGACAGCATGAAAAACTGTTTTTT. Residues: CASSQGETGQHEKLFF.

V gene TRBV29-1 combines with J gene TRBJ2-5; D gene uncertain. The CDR3 sequence is 11 residues long. The ends were cut back, 4 bases at V and 5 bases at J, with 8 bases in the middle. Germline assignment: CDR1 SQVTM and CDR2 ANQGSEA. CDR3 loop: CSVGWKETQYF. CDR3 coding DNA: TGCAGCGTTGGTTGGAAGGAGACCCAGTACTTC.

The sample holds one count of this clone. CDR3 in amino acids: CASSPTIGGYGYTF. DNA of the CDR3: TGTGCCAGCAGCCCCACCATAGGGGGCTATGGCTACACCTTC. This chain connects TRBV3-1 (or the pseudogene TRBV3-2) to TRBJ1-2, with a weak D call TRBD1 (6 bases). The germline V gene encodes CDR1 LGHDT and CDR2 YNNKEL (reference sequence). Between the trimmed V and J ends, which lost 4 bases and 4 bases, there was a span of 13 bases. This CDR3 has 14 residues.

V usage is TRBV7-2 and J usage is TRBJ2-5; a weak D match, TRBD2 (6 bases). Germline CDR1 is SGHTA and CDR2 is FQGNSA. Trimming stripped 5 bases from V and 2 bases from J, with 15 bases between. The CDR3 totals 15 residues. The CDR3 here is CASSRNPGVQETQYF. Written as DNA, the CDR3 is TGTGCCAGCAGCAGAAACCCGGGGGTGCAAGAGACCCAGTACTTC.

This clone was observed once. This chain uses TRBV29-1 with TRBJ1-1, with TRBD1 matching 9 bases. The CDR3 loop spans 14 amino acids. Germline V CDR1 and CDR2: SQVTM, ANQGSEA. V was pared by 8 bases and J by 4 bases, with 11 bases of the junction left unmatched. The CDR3 loop is CSFFGTGTRTEAFF. The CDR3 coding sequence is TGCAGCTTTTTCGGGACAGGGACGCGCACTGAAGCTTTCTTT.